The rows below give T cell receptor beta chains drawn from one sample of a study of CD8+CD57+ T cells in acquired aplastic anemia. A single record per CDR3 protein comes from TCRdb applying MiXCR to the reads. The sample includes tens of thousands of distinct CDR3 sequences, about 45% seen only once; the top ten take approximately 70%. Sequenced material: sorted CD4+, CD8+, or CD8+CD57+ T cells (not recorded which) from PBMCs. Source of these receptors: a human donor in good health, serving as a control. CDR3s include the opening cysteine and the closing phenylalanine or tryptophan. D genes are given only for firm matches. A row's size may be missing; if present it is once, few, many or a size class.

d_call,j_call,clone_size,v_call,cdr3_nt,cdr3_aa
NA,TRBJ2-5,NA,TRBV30,TGTGCCTGGAGGGACCTTTTTTGGGGAGAGACCCAGTACTTC,CAWRDLFWGETQYF
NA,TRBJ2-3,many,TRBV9,TGTGCCAGCAGCTTGACAGATACGCAGTATTTT,CASSLTDTQYF
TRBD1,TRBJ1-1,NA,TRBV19,TGTGCCACCGGACAGGGAGGTCTGAACACTGAAGCTTTCTTT,CATGQGGLNTEAFF
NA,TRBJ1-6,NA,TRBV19,TGTGCCAGTAGTAAAATAAGGGACGGGCCTTCACCCCTCCACTTT,CASSKIRDGPSPLHF
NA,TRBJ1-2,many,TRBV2,TGTGCCAGCAGCACCAAGAACTATGGCTACACCTTC,CASSTKNYGYTF
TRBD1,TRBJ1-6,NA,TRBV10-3,TGTGCCATCCGATTGGGACAGACGACACCCCTCCACTTT,CAIRLGQTTPLHF
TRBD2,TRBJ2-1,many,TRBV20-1,TGCAGTGCTAGAGATTTGGGGTTAGCGGGAGGGTATAATGAGCAGTTCTTC,CSARDLGLAGGYNEQFF
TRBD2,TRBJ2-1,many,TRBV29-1,TGCAGCGTTGACGGTCTAGCGGAGAGCTCCTACAATGAGCAGTTCTTC,CSVDGLAESSYNEQFF
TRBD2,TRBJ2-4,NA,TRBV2,TGCGCCAGCAGCCAAGATGGGGAGGGAGACATTCAGTACTTC,CASSQDGEGDIQYF
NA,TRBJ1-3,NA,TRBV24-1,TGTGCCACCAGCCAGGGGAAAGGAAACACCATATATTTT,CATSQGKGNTIYF
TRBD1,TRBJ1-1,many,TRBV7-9,TGTGCCAGCAGCTTTCGACAGGGGGCGCACACTGAAGCTTTCTTT,CASSFRQGAHTEAFF
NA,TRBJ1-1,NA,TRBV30,TGTGCCTGGAGTGAATTCAGAAACACTGAAGCTTTCTTT,CAWSEFRNTEAFF
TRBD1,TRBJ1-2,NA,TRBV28,TGTGCCAGCAAGCTACAGGGGCAAACGGGGGGCTACACCTTC,CASKLQGQTGGYTF
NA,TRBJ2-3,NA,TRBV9,TGTGCCAGCAGCTTGAGTGGTGAGGCAGATACGCAGTATTTT,CASSLSGEADTQYF
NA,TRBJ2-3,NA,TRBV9,TGTGCCAGCAGCCAAGGTGGAACAGATACGCAGTATTTT,CASSQGGTDTQYF
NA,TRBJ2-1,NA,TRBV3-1,TGTGCCAGCAGCCAAGAACTATACAATGAGCAGTTCTTC,CASSQELYNEQFF
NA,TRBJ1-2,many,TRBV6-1,TGTGCCAGCAGTGTCTTAGGGAGTAACTATGGCTACACCTTC,CASSVLGSNYGYTF
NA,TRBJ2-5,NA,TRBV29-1,TGCAGCGTCATGACGGTGTTCGGGGAGACCCAGTACTTC,CSVMTVFGETQYF
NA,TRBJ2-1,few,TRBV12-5,TGTGCTAGTGGTACGACAGTCAATGAGCAGTTCTTC,CASGTTVNEQFF
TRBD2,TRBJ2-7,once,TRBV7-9,TGTGCCAGCAGCTTACTAGCGGGTTACGAGCAGTACTTC,CASSLLAGYEQYF
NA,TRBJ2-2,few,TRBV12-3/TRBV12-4,TGTGCCAGCAGTACTGTCCAGGGAATCCCCGGGGAGCTGTTTTTT,CASSTVQGIPGELFF
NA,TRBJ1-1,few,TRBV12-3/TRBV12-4,TGTGCCAGCAGGATAGGGGACACTGAAGCTTTCTTT,CASRIGDTEAFF
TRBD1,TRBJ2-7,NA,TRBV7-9,TGTGCCAGCAGCTTCGCGGGACAGGGGTTCGAGCAGTACTTC,CASSFAGQGFEQYF
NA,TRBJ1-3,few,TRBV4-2,TGTGCCAGCAGCCAGGGAACAGGCTCTGGAAACACCATATATTTT,CASSQGTGSGNTIYF
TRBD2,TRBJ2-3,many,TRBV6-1,TGTGCCAGCAGCCTCTTAGCGGGAGGACCCGATACGCAGTATTTT,CASSLLAGGPDTQYF
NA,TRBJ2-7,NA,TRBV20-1,TGCAGTGCTAGAGATCTGGCGGCTATTACCTACGAGCAGTACTTC,CSARDLAAITYEQYF
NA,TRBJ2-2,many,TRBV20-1,TGCAGTGCTAGTGCGACGAACACCGGGGAGCTGTTTTTT,CSASATNTGELFF
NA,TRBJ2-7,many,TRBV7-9,TGTGCCAGCAGCTTAGTCGGGTCTACCCACGAGCAGTACTTC,CASSLVGSTHEQYF
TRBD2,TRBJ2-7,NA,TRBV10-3,TGTGCCGTGGGCATCGGGGGCGGGGGGGCCTACGAGCAGTACTTC,CAVGIGGGGAYEQYF
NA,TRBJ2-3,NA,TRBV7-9,TGTGCCGGGGTTTTCGTGGGGGCAGATACGCAGTATTTT,CAGVFVGADTQYF
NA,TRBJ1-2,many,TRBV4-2,TGTGCCAGCAGCCAAGAGGACAGCAGCCCTAACTATGGCTACACCTTC,CASSQEDSSPNYGYTF
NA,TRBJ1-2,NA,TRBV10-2,TGCGCCAGCAGTGACGGACAGTCGAGGGGCTACACCTTC,CASSDGQSRGYTF
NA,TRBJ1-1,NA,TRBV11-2,TGTGCCAGCAGCTTAATAGGTACCACTGAAGCTTTCTTT,CASSLIGTTEAFF
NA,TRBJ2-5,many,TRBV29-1,TGCAGCGTTCCTTCGCCAGGGTTGGAGACCCAGTACTTC,CSVPSPGLETQYF
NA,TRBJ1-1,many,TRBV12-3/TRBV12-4,TGTGCCAGCAGTTTAGCAGGGAAAGCTTTCTTT,CASSLAGKAFF
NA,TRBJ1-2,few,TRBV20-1,TGCAGTGCTAGAGGAGGCATAGAGTCAGGCTATGGCTACACCTTC,CSARGGIESGYGYTF
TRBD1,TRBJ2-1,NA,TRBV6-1,TGTGCCAGCAGGCACAGGGGCTCCTACAATGAGCAGTTCTTC,CASRHRGSYNEQFF
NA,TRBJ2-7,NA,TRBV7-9,TGTGCCAGCAACTTAGTTGAGGCGATTTGCGAGCAGTACTTC,CASNLVEAICEQYF
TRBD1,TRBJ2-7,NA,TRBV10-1,TGCGCCAGCAGTGAGTCGGCGAACAGGGGGCACGAGCAGTACTTC,CASSESANRGHEQYF
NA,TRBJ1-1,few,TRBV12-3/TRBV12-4,TGTGCCAGCAGTTTAAAGGGGCTTGCTGAAGCTTTCTTT,CASSLKGLAEAFF
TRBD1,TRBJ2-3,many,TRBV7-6,TGTGCCAGCAGCGCAGGGGGTGGTCCAGATACGCAGTATTTT,CASSAGGGPDTQYF
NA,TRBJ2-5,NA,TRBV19,TGTGCCAGTAAAGAAGGAGAGACCCAGTACTTC,CASKEGETQYF
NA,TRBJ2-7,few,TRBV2,TGTGCCAGCAGGTGGGACGGCAGGGGCGAGCAGTACTTC,CASRWDGRGEQYF
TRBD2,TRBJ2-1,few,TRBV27,TGTGCCAGCAGTTTGGGGACTACCTTAGGCAATGAGCAGTTCTTC,CASSLGTTLGNEQFF
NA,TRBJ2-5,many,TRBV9,TGTGCCAGCAGCGTTAGGGAGAGAGAGACCCAGTACTTC,CASSVRERETQYF
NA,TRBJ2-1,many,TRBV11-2,TGTGCCAGCAGCTTAGTAGGATCTAGCCCGGGGGAGCAGTTCTTC,CASSLVGSSPGEQFF
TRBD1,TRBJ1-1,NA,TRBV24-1,TGTGCCAGCAGCAAGACAGGGTTGGAAGCTTTCTTT,CASSKTGLEAFF
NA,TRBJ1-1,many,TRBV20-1,TGCAGTGCTAGAGATACATTCGGGGGGAACACTGAAGCTTTCTTT,CSARDTFGGNTEAFF
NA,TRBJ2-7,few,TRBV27,TGTGCCAGCAGTTTGTTTAGTGGGAGCGGGTACGAGCAGTACTTC,CASSLFSGSGYEQYF
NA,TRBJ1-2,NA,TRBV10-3,TGTGCCATCAGTGAGGCTTCAGGGTACGGCTACACCTTC,CAISEASGYGYTF
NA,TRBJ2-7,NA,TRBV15,TGTGCCACCAGGAACATCGGAGGACAGCAGTCCTACGAGCAGTACTTC,CATRNIGGQQSYEQYF
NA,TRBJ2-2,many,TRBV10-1,TGCGCCAGCACTTGGGACACCGGGGAGCTGTTTTTT,CASTWDTGELFF
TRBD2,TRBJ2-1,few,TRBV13,TGTGCCAGCAGCTTAGGCCCCCCCGGGACTAGCGGGAGTGACGAGCAGTTCTTC,CASSLGPPGTSGSDEQFF
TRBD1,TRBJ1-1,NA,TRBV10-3,TGTGCCATCAGGGGGACAGCGCTCAACACTGAAGCTTTCTTT,CAIRGTALNTEAFF
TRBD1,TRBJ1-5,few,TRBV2,TGTGCCAGCAGTGATGGACAGGGGGTTCAGCCCCAGCATTTT,CASSDGQGVQPQHF